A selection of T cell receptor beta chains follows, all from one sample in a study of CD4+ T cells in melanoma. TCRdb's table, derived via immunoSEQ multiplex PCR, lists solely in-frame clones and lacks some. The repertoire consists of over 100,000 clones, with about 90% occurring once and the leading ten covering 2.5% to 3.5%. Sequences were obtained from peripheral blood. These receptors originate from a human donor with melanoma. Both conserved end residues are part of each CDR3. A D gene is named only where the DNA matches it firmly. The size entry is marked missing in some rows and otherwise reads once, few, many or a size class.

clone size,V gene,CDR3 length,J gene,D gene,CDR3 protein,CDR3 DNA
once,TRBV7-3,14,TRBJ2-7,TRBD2,CASSLSGRSNEQYF,TGTGCCAGCAGCTTGAGCGGGAGGTCAAACGAGCAGTACTTC
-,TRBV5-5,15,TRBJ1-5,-,CASSLEVYSNQPQHF,TGTGCCAGCAGCTTGGAAGTATATAGCAATCAGCCCCAGCATTTT
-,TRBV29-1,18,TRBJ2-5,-,CSVGSPTGYGSGQETQYF,TGCAGCGTTGGTTCCCCTACAGGGTACGGGTCGGGACAAGAGACCCAGTACTTC
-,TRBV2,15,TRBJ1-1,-,CASRDSGGQYTEAFF,TGTGCCAGCAGGGACAGCGGGGGGCAGTACACTGAAGCTTTCTTT
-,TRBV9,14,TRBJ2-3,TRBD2,CASSQAGGRDTQYF,TGTGCCAGCAGCCAAGCGGGGGGGCGGGATACGCAGTATTTT
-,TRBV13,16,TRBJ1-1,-,CASSLSDRRSNTEAFF,TGTGCCAGCAGCTTAAGCGACAGGAGATCGAACACTGAAGCTTTCTTT
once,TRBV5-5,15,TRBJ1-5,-,CASSLGPTGNQPQHF,TGTGCCAGCAGCCTGGGACCCACCGGCAATCAGCCCCAGCATTTT
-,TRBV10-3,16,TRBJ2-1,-,CAISERTPFPYNEQFF,TGTGCCATCAGTGAGAGGACTCCTTTCCCCTACAATGAGCAGTTCTTC
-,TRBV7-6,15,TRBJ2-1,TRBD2,CASRAKAGTNNEQFF,TGTGCCAGCAGGGCCAAGGCCGGGACTAACAATGAGCAGTTCTTC
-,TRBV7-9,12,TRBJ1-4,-,CASSRIKGKLFF,TGTGCCAGCAGCCGAATTAAGGGGAAACTGTTTTTT
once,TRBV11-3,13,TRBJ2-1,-,CASSLGGDNEQFF,TGTGCCAGCAGCTTAGGGGGAGACAATGAGCAGTTCTTC
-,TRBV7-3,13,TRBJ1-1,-,CASSFLEGAEAFF,TGTGCCAGCAGCTTCCTTGAAGGCGCTGAAGCTTTCTTT
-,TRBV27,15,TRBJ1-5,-,CASSLKGDDNQPQHF,TGTGCCAGCAGTTTGAAGGGGGATGATAATCAGCCCCAGCATTTT
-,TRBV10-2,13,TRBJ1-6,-,CASSGQYNSPLHF,TGCGCCAGCAGTGGACAATATAATTCACCCCTCCACTTT
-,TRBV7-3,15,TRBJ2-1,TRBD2,CASSLTSGRAGEQFF,TGTGCCAGCAGCTTAACTAGCGGGAGGGCCGGTGAGCAGTTCTTC
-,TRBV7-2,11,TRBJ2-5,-,CASSPLHTQYF,TGTGCCAGCAGCCCTCTCCACACCCAGTACTTC
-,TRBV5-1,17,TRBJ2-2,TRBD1,CASSLVSRGRSTGELFF,TGCGCCAGCAGCTTGGTGTCCAGGGGGCGAAGCACCGGGGAGCTGTTTTTT
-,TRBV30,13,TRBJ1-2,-,CAWSSVSLGGYTF,TGTGCCTGGAGCTCCGTTTCCCTGGGTGGCTACACCTTC
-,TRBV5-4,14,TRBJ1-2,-,CASSLDAGPYGYTF,TGTGCCAGCAGCTTGGACGCAGGGCCCTATGGCTACACCTTC
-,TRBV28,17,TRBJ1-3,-,CASSVAAGVNSGNTIYF,TGTGCCAGCAGTGTAGCCGCGGGGGTAAACTCTGGAAACACCATATATTTT
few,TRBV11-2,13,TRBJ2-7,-,CASSSIKSYEQYF,TGTGCCAGCAGCTCCATAAAGTCCTACGAGCAGTACTTC
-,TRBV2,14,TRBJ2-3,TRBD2,CASSGLARPNTQYF,TGTGCCAGCAGTGGACTAGCTCGCCCGAATACGCAGTATTTT
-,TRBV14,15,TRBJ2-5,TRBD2,CASSHLAGGPETQYF,TGTGCCAGCAGCCACCTAGCGGGAGGCCCAGAGACCCAGTACTTC
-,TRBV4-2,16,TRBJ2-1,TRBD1,CASSPTGEKFFGEQFF,TGTGCCAGCAGCCCAACAGGGGAAAAGTTTTTCGGTGAGCAGTTCTTC
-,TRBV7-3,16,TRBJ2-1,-,CASSSRQVVAYNEQFF,TGTGCCAGCAGCTCGAGACAGGTAGTCGCCTACAATGAGCAGTTCTTC
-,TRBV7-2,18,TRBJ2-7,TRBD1,CASSLAQAGGLISYEQYF,TGTGCCAGCAGCTTAGCGCAGGCAGGGGGCCTTATCTCCTACGAGCAGTACTTC
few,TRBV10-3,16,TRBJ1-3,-,CAISERSKGGLNTIYF,TGTGCCATCAGTGAGAGGAGCAAGGGGGGATTGAACACCATATATTTT
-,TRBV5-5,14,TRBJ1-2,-,CASSLIGGGYGYTF,TGTGCCAGCAGCTTAATTGGTGGAGGGTATGGCTACACCTTC
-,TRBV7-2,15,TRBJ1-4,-,CASSSRSTTNEKLFF,TGTGCCAGCAGCTCGCGGAGCACAACTAATGAAAAACTGTTTTTT
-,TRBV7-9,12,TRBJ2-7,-,CASSPSLYEQYF,TGTGCCAGCAGCCCCTCACTCTACGAGCAGTACTTC
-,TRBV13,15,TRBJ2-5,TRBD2,CASSSRLAGAVTQYF,TGTGCCAGCAGCTCAAGACTAGCGGGAGCTGTGACCCAGTACTTC
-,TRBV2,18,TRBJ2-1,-,CASSELVASVSSYNEQFF,TGTGCCAGCAGTGAATTGGTGGCTAGCGTCAGCTCCTACAATGAGCAGTTCTTC
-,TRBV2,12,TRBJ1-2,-,CASSLDSYGYTF,TGTGCCAGCAGTCTGGACAGTTATGGCTACACCTTC
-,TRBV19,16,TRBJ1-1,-,CASSISPSGKKTEAFF,TGTGCCAGTAGTATATCGCCCTCGGGTAAGAAGACTGAAGCTTTCTTT
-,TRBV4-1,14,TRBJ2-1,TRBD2,CASRRGLADNEQFF,TGCGCCAGCAGAAGAGGACTAGCGGACAATGAGCAGTTCTTC
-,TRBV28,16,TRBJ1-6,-,CASSFGGNSYNSPLHF,TGTGCCAGCAGTTTCGGGGGGAACTCCTATAATTCACCCCTCCACTTT
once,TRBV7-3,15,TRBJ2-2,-,CASSLDTGQTGELFF,TGTGCCAGCAGCTTAGATACAGGGCAGACCGGGGAGCTGTTTTTT
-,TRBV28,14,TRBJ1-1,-,CASSWVRTNTEAFF,TGTGCCAGCAGTTGGGTCCGTACGAACACTGAAGCTTTCTTT
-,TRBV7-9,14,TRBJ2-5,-,CASSLGASQETQYF,TGTGCCAGCAGCTTAGGAGCTAGCCAAGAGACCCAGTACTTC
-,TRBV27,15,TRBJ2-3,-,CASSLWDSSTDTQYF,TGTGCCAGCAGTTTATGGGACTCTAGCACAGATACGCAGTATTTT
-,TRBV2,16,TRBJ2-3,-,CASSEEGQILTDTQYF,TGTGCCAGCAGTGAGGAGGGACAAATCCTCACAGATACGCAGTATTTT
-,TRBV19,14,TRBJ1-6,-,CASSIQLSGSPLHF,TGTGCCAGTAGTATACAACTCAGCGGTTCACCCCTCCACTTT
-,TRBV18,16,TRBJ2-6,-,CASSLLQRSGANVLTF,TGTGCCAGCTCACTTCTCCAGCGCTCTGGGGCCAACGTCCTGACTTTC